This TCR beta chain stems from a study of blood T cells in healthy people across ages. Those donating, healthy Caucasian individuals from Russia, were aged about 6 to 100. Unmatched junction bases numbered 9, after V lost 6 bases and J lost 1 base. This CDR3 has 15 residues. PCR was performed a second time for about 6 to 11 cycles using a sample-barcoded 5' primer and a J-beta primer mix. Through a template-switch adaptor with 12 random nucleotides, each cDNA molecule received a tag. TCRdb recomputed calls from the 5' RACE reads with MiXCR, one row per CDR3 protein. Found here are 910,000 or so distinct CDR3 sequences, 51% of them singletons; the top ten hold about a fifth. This clonotype was observed a handful of times.

The V and J genes are TRBV12-3 or TRBV12-4 and TRBJ2-7; 7 bases map to TRBD2. This receptor was identified in a woman aged 55 to 70 in good health. The specimen sequenced was blood. CDR3 sequence: CASSPSGTPSYEQYF. DNA of the CDR3: TGTGCCAGCAGCCCCAGCGGGACCCCATCCTACGAGCAGTACTTC.